Listed here are 11 T cell receptor beta chains from one sample, sequenced in a study of cytomegalovirus exposure and HLA in healthy donors. The PCR had 60 Vbeta and 13 Jbeta primers. Repertoires were generated with immunoSEQ multiplex PCR, while TCRdb's copy carries only in-frame clones and drops some. The sample holds fewer than 150,000 clones; around three quarters are singletons and the top ten take around 5.2%. Sequencing was performed on PBMCs. These receptor sequences come from a man aged 50 to 59 in good health and CMV-seropositive.

This clone was found once. The rearrangement uses TRBV28 and TRBJ2-5; the match to TRBD2 covers 8 bases. Germline V gene data show CDR1 as MDHEN and CDR2 as SYDVKM. The CDR3 spans 16 residues. The ends lost 5 bases at V and 1 base at J; junction bases unmatched: 9. The CDR3 loop is CASSIGAGARQETQYF. CDR3 nucleotides: TGTGCCAGCAGTATCGGAGCGGGGGCGCGCCAAGAGACCCAGTACTTC.

This chain uses TRBV5-6 with TRBJ1-4; tentative D call: TRBD1 (6 bases). CDR3 length equals 17 residues. CDR1 and CDR2 from the germline V gene are SGHDT and YYEEEE. Trimming cost V 3 bases and J 4 bases, with 19 bases left between them. The CDR3 is CASSSFQIQGINEKLFF. The CDR3 nucleotides read TGTGCCAGCAGCTCTTTCCAAATACAGGGAATTAATGAAAAACTGTTTTTT.

V is TRBV18 and J is TRBJ1-5, with 10 bases that match TRBD1. Germline assignment: CDR1 KGHSH and CDR2 LQKENI. V lost 3 bases, J lost 6 bases, and 5 bases stayed unmatched. This CDR3 has 15 residues. CDR3 in amino acids: CASSPGGQGSQPQHF. The CDR3 DNA reads as TGTGCCAGCTCACCCGGGGGACAGGGGAGTCAGCCCCAGCATTTT.

This clone was observed a handful of times. The chain recombines TRBV29-1 with TRBJ1-1; 8 bases are a match to TRBD1. V dropped 3 bases and J dropped 10; count of bases not matched to a gene: 22. Germline CDR1 is SQVTM and CDR2 is ANQGSEA. CDR3 length equals 17 residues. CDR3 in amino acids: CSVDYGQGRGDVMGAFF. The DNA for the CDR3 is TGCAGCGTTGACTACGGACAGGGTCGGGGAGACGTGATGGGAGCTTTCTTT. Full variable domain (outside the CDR3, taken from reference TRBV29-1 and TRBJ1-1): SAVISQKPSRDICQRGTSLTIQCQVDSQVTMMFWYRQQPGQSLTLIATANQGSEATYESGFVIDKFPISRPNLTFSTLTVSNMSPEDSSIYLCSVDYGQGRGDVMGAFFGQGTRLTVV.

V and J are TRBV7-9 and TRBJ2-1, with 7 bases lining up with TRBD1. CDR3 length equals 15 residues. Losses at the gene ends were 5 bases for V and 5 bases for J; bases not matched to a gene: 9. CDR1 and CDR2 (germline): SEHNR, FQNEAQ (reference sequence). This CDR3 reads CASSPTGTANNEQFF. CDR3 in DNA: TGTGCCAGCAGCCCCACCGGGACAGCCAACAATGAGCAGTTCTTC.

The V gene is TRBV30, the J gene TRBJ2-1; D not certain. This CDR3 region has 13 residues. The germline gives CDR1 GTSNPN, CDR2 SVGIG (reference sequence). The V gene lost 1 base and the J gene lost 1 base, with 5 bases spanning the gap. The CDR3 coding sequence is TGTGCCTGGAGTGGTCTGTCCTACAATGAGCAGTTCTTC. Its translation: CAWSGLSYNEQFF.

The chain uses TRBV28 and TRBJ1-2; TRBD1 matches 9 bases. V shed 5 bases, J shed 4 bases, and the junction held 5 bases outside the gene matches. CDR3 length: 14 amino acids. CDR1 is MDHEN, CDR2 SYDVKM, per germline. This CDR3 reads CASSHLTGGYGYTF. DNA of the CDR3: TGTGCCAGCAGTCACTTGACAGGGGGCTATGGCTACACCTTC.

This CDR3 is CASGLGTGSYEQYF. CDR3 in DNA: TGTGCTAGTGGACTCGGGACAGGATCCTACGAGCAGTACTTC. The V gene is TRBV12-5, the J gene TRBJ2-7; 8 bases are a match to TRBD1. This CDR3 spans 14 amino acids. V shed 6 bases, J shed 1 base, and the junction held 5 bases outside the gene matches. CDR1 LGHNT and CDR2 FRNRAP come from the germline V gene.

The V and J genes are TRBV15 and TRBJ2-5; 11 nucleotides match TRBD2. V gave up 1 base and J gave up 2 bases; unmatched junction bases: 9. This CDR3 has 18 residues. Germline values: CDR1 LNHNV, CDR2 YYDKDF (reference sequence). CDR3 DNA: TGTGCCACCAGCAGAGGAGATAGTAGCGGGGGGGCACAAGAGACCCAGTACTTC. This codes for CATSRGDSSGGAQETQYF. Combining the CDR3 with reference TRBV15 and TRBJ2-5 gives the whole variable domain DAMVIQNPRYQVTQFGKPVTLSCSQTLNHNVMYWYQQKSSQAPKLLFHYYDKDFNNEADTPDNFQSRRPNTSFCFLDIRSPGLGDTAMYLCATSRGDSSGGAQETQYFGPGTRLLVL.

V usage is TRBV2 and J usage is TRBJ1-1; D is ambiguous. The CDR3 has 13 residues. Trimming took 8 bases from V and 1 from J, leaving 11 bases between them. CDR1 and CDR2 from the germline V gene are SNHLY and FYNNEI. The CDR3: CASQRAENTEAFF. In DNA, the CDR3 is TGTGCCAGCCAGAGGGCAGAGAACACTGAAGCTTTCTTT.

Comment on this clone: One junction end does not reproduce the germline sequence, and a read error may be involved. The V and J genes are TRBV5-8 and TRBJ2-7, with 7 bases that match TRBD1. The CDR3 spans 15 residues. Looked up from germline, CDR1 is SGHTS and CDR2 is YDEGEE. The CDR3 loop is CASTLGLAGGYEQYF. CDR3 bases: TGTGCCAGCACCTTGGGATTGGCAGGGGGCTACGAGCAGTACTTC. Using reference TRBV5-8 and TRBJ2-7 for the parts outside the CDR3, the full variable domain is EAGVTQSPTHLIKTRGQQATLRCSPISGHTSVYWYQQALGLGLQFLLWYDEGEERNRGNFPPRFSGRQFPNYSSELNVNALELEDSALYLCASTLGLAGGYEQYFGPGTRLTVT.